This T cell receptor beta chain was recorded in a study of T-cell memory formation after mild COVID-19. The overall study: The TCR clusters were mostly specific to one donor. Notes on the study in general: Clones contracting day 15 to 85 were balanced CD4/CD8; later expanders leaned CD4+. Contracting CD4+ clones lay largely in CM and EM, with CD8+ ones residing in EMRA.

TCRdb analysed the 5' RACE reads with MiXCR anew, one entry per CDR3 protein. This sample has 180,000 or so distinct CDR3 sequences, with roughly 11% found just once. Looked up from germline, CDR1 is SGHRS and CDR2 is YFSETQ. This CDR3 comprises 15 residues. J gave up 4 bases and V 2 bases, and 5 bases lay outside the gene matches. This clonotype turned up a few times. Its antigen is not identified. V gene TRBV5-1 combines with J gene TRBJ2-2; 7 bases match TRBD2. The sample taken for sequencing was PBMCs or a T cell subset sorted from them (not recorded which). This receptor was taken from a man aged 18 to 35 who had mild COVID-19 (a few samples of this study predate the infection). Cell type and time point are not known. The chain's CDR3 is CASSLASGITGELFF. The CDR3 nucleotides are TGCGCCAGCAGCTTAGCTAGCGGCATCACCGGGGAGCTGTTTTTT.